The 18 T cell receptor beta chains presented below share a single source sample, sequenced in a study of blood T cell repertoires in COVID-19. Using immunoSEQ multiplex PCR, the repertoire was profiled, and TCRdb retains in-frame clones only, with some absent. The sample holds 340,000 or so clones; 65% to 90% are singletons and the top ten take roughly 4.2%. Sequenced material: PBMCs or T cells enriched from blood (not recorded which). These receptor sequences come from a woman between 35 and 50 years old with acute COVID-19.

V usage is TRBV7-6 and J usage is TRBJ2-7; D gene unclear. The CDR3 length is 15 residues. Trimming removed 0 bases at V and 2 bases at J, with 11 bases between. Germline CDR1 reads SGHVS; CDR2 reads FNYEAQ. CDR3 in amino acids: CASSLAARIAYEQYF. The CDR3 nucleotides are TGTGCCAGCAGCTTAGCTGCGAGGATCGCCTACGAGCAGTACTTC.

CDR3 sequence: CASSGTGLHYGYTF. The CDR3 nucleotides read TGTGCCAGCAGTGGAACAGGGCTACACTATGGCTACACCTTC. The chain joins TRBV2 to TRBJ1-2, with D possibly matching TRBD1 (6 bases). In germline, CDR1 is SNHLY, CDR2 FYNNEI. V was shortened by 4 bases and J by 3 bases, with 12 bases between the two germline ends. The CDR3 length is 14 residues.

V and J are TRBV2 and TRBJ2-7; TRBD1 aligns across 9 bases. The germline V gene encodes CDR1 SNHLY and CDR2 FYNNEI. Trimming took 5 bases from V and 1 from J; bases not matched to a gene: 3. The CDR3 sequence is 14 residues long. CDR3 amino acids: CASSPDRGSYEQYF. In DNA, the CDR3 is TGTGCCAGCAGTCCTGACAGGGGGTCCTACGAGCAGTACTTC.

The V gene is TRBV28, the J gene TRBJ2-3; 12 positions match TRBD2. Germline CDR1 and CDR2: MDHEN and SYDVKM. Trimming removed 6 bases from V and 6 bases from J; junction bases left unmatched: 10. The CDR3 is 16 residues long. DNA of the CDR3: TGTGCCAGCAGCTCACCTAGCGGGAGGGCCTCGGATACGCAGTATTTT. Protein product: CASSSPSGRASDTQYF.

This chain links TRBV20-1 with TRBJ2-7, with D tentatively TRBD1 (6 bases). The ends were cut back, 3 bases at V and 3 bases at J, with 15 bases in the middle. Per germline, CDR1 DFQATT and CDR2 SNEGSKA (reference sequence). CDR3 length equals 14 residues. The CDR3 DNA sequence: TGCAGTGCTAGTCAGGGGAAGCACCTCTACGAGCAGTACTTC. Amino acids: CSASQGKHLYEQYF.

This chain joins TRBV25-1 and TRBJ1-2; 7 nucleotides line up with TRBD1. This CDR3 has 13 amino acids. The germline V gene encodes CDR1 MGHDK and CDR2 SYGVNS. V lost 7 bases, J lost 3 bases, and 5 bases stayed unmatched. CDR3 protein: CASMGRGYYGYTF. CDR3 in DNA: TGTGCCAGCATGGGCAGGGGGTACTATGGCTACACCTTC.

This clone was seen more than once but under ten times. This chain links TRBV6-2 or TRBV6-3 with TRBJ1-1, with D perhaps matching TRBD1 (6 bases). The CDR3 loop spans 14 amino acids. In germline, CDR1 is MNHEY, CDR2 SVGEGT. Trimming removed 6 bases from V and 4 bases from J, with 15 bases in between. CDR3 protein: CASSPPQGTTEAFF. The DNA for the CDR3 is TGTGCCAGCAGCCCTCCGCAGGGGACCACTGAAGCTTTCTTT.

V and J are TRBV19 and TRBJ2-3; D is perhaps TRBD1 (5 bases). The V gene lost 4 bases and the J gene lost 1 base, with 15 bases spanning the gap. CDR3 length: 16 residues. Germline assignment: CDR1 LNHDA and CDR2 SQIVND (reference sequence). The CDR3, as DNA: TGTGCCAGTAGTACAGCAGGGTTAAGGGGCACAGATACGCAGTATTTT. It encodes CASSTAGLRGTDTQYF.

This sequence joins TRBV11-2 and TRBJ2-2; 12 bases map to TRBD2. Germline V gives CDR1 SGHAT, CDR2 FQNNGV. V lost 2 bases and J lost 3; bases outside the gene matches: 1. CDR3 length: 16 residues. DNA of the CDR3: TGTGCCAGCAGCTTAAGACTAGCGGGAGACACCGGGGAGCTGTTTTTT. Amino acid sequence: CASSLRLAGDTGELFF.

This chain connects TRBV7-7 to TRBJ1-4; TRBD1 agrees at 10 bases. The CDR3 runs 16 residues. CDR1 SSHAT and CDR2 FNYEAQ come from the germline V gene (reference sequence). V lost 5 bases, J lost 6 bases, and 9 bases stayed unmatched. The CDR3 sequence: CASSPLPGQGDEKLFF. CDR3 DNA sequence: TGTGCCAGCAGCCCCTTGCCCGGACAGGGGGATGAAAAACTGTTTTTT.

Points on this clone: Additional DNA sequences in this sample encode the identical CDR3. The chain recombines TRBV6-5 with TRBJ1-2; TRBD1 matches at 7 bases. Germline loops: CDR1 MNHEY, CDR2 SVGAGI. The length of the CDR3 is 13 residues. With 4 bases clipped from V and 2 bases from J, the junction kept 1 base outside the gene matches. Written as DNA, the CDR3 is TGTGCCAGCAGTTTACAGGGGAACTATGGCTACACCTTC. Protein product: CASSLQGNYGYTF.

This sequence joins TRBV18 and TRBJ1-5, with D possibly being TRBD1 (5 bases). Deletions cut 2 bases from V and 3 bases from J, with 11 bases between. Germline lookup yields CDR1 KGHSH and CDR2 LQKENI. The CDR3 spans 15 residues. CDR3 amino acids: CASSPEQAYNQPQHF. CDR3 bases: TGTGCCAGCTCACCAGAACAGGCCTACAATCAGCCCCAGCATTTT.

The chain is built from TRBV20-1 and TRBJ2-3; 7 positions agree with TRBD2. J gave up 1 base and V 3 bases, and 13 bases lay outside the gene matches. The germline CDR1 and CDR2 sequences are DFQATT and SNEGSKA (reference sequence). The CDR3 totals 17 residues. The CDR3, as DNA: TGCAGTGCTAGTTGGGGGAGGGCCGCGTTTGGCACAGATACGCAGTATTTT. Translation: CSASWGRAAFGTDTQYF.

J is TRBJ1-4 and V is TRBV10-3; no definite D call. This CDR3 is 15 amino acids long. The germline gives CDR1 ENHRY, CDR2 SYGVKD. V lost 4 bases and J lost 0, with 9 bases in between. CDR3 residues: CAISVLNSTNEKLFF. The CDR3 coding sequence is TGTGCCATCAGTGTGCTCAACTCAACTAATGAAAAACTGTTTTTT.

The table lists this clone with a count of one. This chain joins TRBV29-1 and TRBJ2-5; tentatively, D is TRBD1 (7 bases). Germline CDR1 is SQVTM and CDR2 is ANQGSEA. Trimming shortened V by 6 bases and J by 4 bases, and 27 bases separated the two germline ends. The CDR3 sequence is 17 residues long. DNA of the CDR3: TGCAGCGTCGCTCAGGGGGGCCTGAGCTCCCATATAGAGACCCAGTACTTC. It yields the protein CSVAQGGLSSHIETQYF.

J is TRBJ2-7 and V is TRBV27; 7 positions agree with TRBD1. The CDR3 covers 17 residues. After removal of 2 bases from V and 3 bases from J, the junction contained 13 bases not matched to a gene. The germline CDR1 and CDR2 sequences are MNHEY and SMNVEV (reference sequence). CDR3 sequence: CASSLRRWGTEIYEQYF. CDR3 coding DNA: TGTGCCAGCAGTTTAAGGCGGTGGGGGACAGAGATCTACGAGCAGTACTTC.

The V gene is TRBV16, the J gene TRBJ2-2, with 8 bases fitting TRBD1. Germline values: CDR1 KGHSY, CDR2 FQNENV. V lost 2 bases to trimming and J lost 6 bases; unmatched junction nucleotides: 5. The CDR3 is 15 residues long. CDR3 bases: TGTGCCAGCAGCCAAAGGACAGGGAGCGCCGGGGAGCTGTTTTTT. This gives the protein CASSQRTGSAGELFF.

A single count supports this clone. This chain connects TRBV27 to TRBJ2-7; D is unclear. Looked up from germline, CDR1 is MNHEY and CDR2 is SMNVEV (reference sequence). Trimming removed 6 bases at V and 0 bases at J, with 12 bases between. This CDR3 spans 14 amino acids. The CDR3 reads CASRPGRSSYEQYF. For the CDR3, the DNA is TGTGCCAGCAGGCCAGGCCGAAGCTCCTACGAGCAGTACTTC.